This is a list of T cell receptor beta chains from one sample in a study of T cell clonotyping in hematopoietic cell transplantation. TCRdb's table, derived via immunoSEQ multiplex PCR, lists solely in-frame clones and lacks some. The sample shows some 30,000 clones, about 94% of them seen only once. Source: PBMCs, taken 100 days after allogeneic stem cell transplant. The receptor source for this set is a female patient between 50 and 59 years old who had an allogeneic stem cell transplant from a related donor, so the T cells may come from the graft donor. Some clones in this sample may be carry-over from other donors' samples. Each CDR3 is given with its conserved first and last residue. The D gene is left open where the match is weak. Some rows have no size entry. The others give once, few or many, or a class for an expanded clone.

j_call	clone_size	d_call	v_call	cdr3_aa	cdr3_nt
TRBJ2-5	.	TRBD2	TRBV30	CAWSVRAGGGETQYF	TGTGCCTGGAGTGTACGAGCGGGGGGCGGAGAGACCCAGTACTTC
TRBJ1-5	.	TRBD1	TRBV27	CASSLTGGVQPQHF	TGTGCCAGCAGTCTTACAGGGGGAGTTCAGCCCCAGCATTTT
TRBJ1-1	.	.	TRBV10-1	CASRATGEKNTEAFF	TGCGCCAGCAGGGCGACAGGAGAGAAGAACACTGAAGCTTTCTTT
TRBJ1-2	.	TRBD1	TRBV7-8	CASSPRRAGGFGGYTF	TGTGCCAGCAGCCCCCGGAGGGCAGGGGGATTCGGGGGCTACACCTTC
TRBJ1-1	few	.	TRBV20-1	CSAHPRWGAFF	TGCAGTGCCCACCCCCGTTGGGGAGCTTTCTTT
TRBJ1-5	.	.	TRBV19	CASSKQETNWPQHF	TGTGCCAGTAGTAAACAGGAGACGAACTGGCCCCAGCATTTT
TRBJ1-4	.	TRBD1	TRBV15	CATSTNRDSLTNEKLFF	TGTGCCACCAGCACCAACCGGGACAGCTTAACTAATGAAAAACTGTTTTTT
TRBJ1-1	.	.	TRBV6-4	CASRAGVGTEAFF	TGTGCCAGCAGGGCAGGGGTGGGCACTGAAGCTTTCTTT
TRBJ1-3	.	.	TRBV7-9	CASSLILGAGNTIYF	TGTGCCAGCAGCCTCATACTGGGGGCTGGAAACACCATATATTTT
TRBJ2-1	.	.	TRBV30	CAWSVPGNAYNEQFF	TGTGCCTGGAGTGTACCCGGGAATGCCTACAATGAGCAGTTCTTC